The next 30 T cell receptor beta chains were all read from a single sample in a study of blood T cells in healthy people across ages. A sample-barcoded 5' primer and a J-beta primer mix were used in a second PCR of roughly 7 to 11 cycles. One entry per CDR3 protein results from TCRdb running MiXCR on the 5' RACE reads. The table lists roughly 1,500,000 distinct CDR3 sequences, 42% of them singletons. The source material was blood. Every receptor here comes from a young woman in good health.

The chain combines TRBV4-1 with TRBJ1-2; D call uncertain. Germline V gene lookup returns CDR1 MGHRA and CDR2 YSYEKL. The CDR3 covers 18 residues. V lost 0 bases to trimming and J lost 3 bases, with 20 bases between them. CDR3 residues: CASSQDLFDILRDYGYTF. The CDR3 DNA sequence: TGCGCCAGCAGCCAAGACCTGTTCGACATTTTGAGAGACTATGGCTACACCTTC.

This chain connects TRBV6-2 or TRBV6-3 to TRBJ2-7, with D possibly matching TRBD2 (5 bases). Germline V gene data show CDR1 as MNHEY and CDR2 as SVGEGT. CDR3 length: 13 amino acids. V lost 6 bases and J lost 7, with 16 bases in between. CDR3 in amino acids: CASSPYEGWEQYF. CDR3 bases: TGTGCCAGCAGCCCGTACGAGGGTTGGGAGCAGTACTTC.

The genes are TRBV4-1 and TRBJ1-4; a possible D gene is TRBD1 (6 bases). Trimming removed 3 bases from V and 1 base from J, with 15 bases in between. The CDR3 extends over 17 amino acids. CDR1 is MGHRA, CDR2 YSYEKL, per germline. The CDR3 DNA is TGCGCCAGCAGCCATGTCTGGGGGCGCGAAACTAATGAAAAACTGTTTTTT. Amino acids: CASSHVWGRETNEKLFF.

A few counts support this clonotype. This chain joins TRBV7-9 and TRBJ1-5; perhaps TRBD1 as D (6 bases). This CDR3 comprises 15 residues. CDR1 SEHNR and CDR2 FQNEAQ come from the germline V gene (reference sequence). V lost 5 bases and J lost 6, with 17 bases in between. CDR3 in amino acids: CASSPQGIEGQPQHF. CDR3 in DNA: TGTGCCAGCAGCCCCCAGGGGATCGAGGGTCAGCCCCAGCATTTT. The whole variable domain, remainder taken from reference TRBV7-9 and TRBJ1-5, is DTGVSQNPRHKITKRGQNVTFRCDPISEHNRLYWYRQTLGQGPEFLTYFQNEAQLEKSRLLSDRFSAERPKGSFSTLEIQRTEQGDSAMYLCASSPQGIEGQPQHFGDGTRLSIL.

In this sample, this clonotype turned up a few times. The chain recombines TRBV20-1 with TRBJ2-7; tentative D call: TRBD1 (6 bases). The V end was cut by 0 bases, the J end by 2 bases, with 11 bases between. The CDR3 runs to 14 residues. The germline CDR1 and CDR2 sequences are DFQATT and SNEGSKA (reference sequence). CDR3: CSAREIQGTYEQYF. The CDR3 coding sequence is TGCAGTGCTAGAGAGATACAGGGTACCTACGAGCAGTACTTC.

CDR3 protein: CASSPGQGLVSNTEAFF. The CDR3 DNA reads as TGCGCCAGCAGCCCGGGACAGGGTTTGGTTTCGAACACTGAAGCTTTCTTT. The chain couples TRBV5-1 to TRBJ1-1; 9 nucleotides align to TRBD1. CDR3 size: 17 residues. V dropped 4 bases and J dropped 1; count of bases not matched to a gene: 11. Germline V CDR1 and CDR2: SGHRS, YFSETQ.

The chain uses TRBV7-9 and TRBJ2-5; D possibly corresponds to TRBD1 (5 bases). Deletions cut 4 bases from V and 5 bases from J, with 14 bases between. Germline lookup yields CDR1 SEHNR and CDR2 FQNEAQ (reference sequence). The CDR3 has 14 residues. CDR3 coding DNA: TGTGCCAGCAGCTCCCAGTCAGGGTTGGAGACCCAGTACTTC. Its protein is CASSSQSGLETQYF.

A few counts support this clonotype. This chain links TRBV27 with TRBJ2-7; D ambiguous. Trimming took 7 bases from V and 3 from J, leaving 16 bases between them. The CDR3 contains 14 residues. CDR1 MNHEY and CDR2 SMNVEV come from the germline V gene (reference sequence). The CDR3 is CASNAGGKIYEQYF. CDR3 nucleotides: TGTGCCAGCAATGCTGGCGGCAAAATCTACGAGCAGTACTTC.

The CDR3 DNA sequence: TGTGCCAGCAGCCGCCGAGCGGGACAAGGAGCAGATACGCAGTATTTT. It translates to CASSRRAGQGADTQYF. The V and J genes are TRBV14 and TRBJ2-3; possibly TRBD2 for D (7 bases). The CDR3 is made up of 16 amino acids. From germline, CDR1 is SGHDN and CDR2 FVKESK. V was trimmed by 4 bases and J by 4 bases, leaving 18 bases between them.

This clonotype was picked up a small number of times. The V and J genes are TRBV5-1 and TRBJ2-3; 11 bases match TRBD2. The CDR3 runs 16 residues. CDR1 and CDR2 (germline): SGHRS, YFSETQ. V was pared by 4 bases and J by 3 bases, with 7 bases of the junction left unmatched. The DNA of the CDR3 is TGCGCCAGCAGCACCTTAGCGGGGGGGCGGACAGATACGCAGTATTTT. This encodes CASSTLAGGRTDTQYF.

In its sample, this clonotype was seen a few times. This chain connects TRBV12-3 or TRBV12-4 to TRBJ1-1; D is undetermined. Trimming removed 2 bases at V and 0 bases at J, with 13 bases between. The CDR3 contains 16 residues. DNA of the CDR3: TGTGCCAGCAGTTTACTTCGCGGACCGCTGAACACTGAAGCTTTCTTT. Encoded protein: CASSLLRGPLNTEAFF.

This chain uses TRBV16 with TRBJ1-1; 7 bases are shared with TRBD1. The V gene end was trimmed by 3 bases and the J gene end by 4 bases; junction bases not matched to a gene: 5. The CDR3 consists of 14 residues. The germline CDR1 and CDR2 sequences are KGHSY and FQNENV. CDR3 residues: CASSHSGGTTEAFF. The DNA for the CDR3 is TGTGCCAGCAGCCACTCAGGGGGTACCACTGAAGCTTTCTTT.

V is TRBV20-1 and J is TRBJ2-1; 11 bases match TRBD2. Unmatched junction bases numbered 11, after V lost 0 bases and J lost 13 bases. This CDR3 contains 15 residues. The V gene's germline CDR1 is DFQATT and CDR2 SNEGSKA (reference sequence). CDR3 nucleotides: TGCAGTGCTAGAGATAATAGCGGGGGGGCGATTGAACAGTTCTTC. It translates to CSARDNSGGAIEQFF.

The chain joins TRBV3-1 to TRBJ1-1; maybe TRBD1 (5 bases). The CDR3 has 14 amino acids. Trimming removed 0 bases from V and 1 base from J, with 6 bases in between. The germline CDR1 and CDR2 sequences are LGHDT and YNNKEL (reference sequence). The CDR3 DNA reads TGTGCCAGCAGCCAAGAAACAGGGAACACTGAAGCTTTCTTT. It translates to CASSQETGNTEAFF.

The rearrangement uses TRBV7-2 and TRBJ2-5, with no clear D. Per germline, CDR1 SGHTA and CDR2 FQGNSA. The CDR3 length is 14 residues. Trimming shortened V by 2 bases and J by 11 bases, and 18 bases separated the two germline ends. The CDR3 DNA reads TGTGCCAGCAGCTTAACCGGTGGCAACAATGAGCAGTACTTC. It specifies CASSLTGGNNEQYF.

V and J are TRBV5-1 and TRBJ2-5, with TRBD1 matching 10 bases. The CDR3 contains 14 residues. The germline V gene encodes CDR1 SGHRS and CDR2 YFSETQ. J lost 11 bases, V lost 4 bases, and 11 bases had no gene match. This chain's CDR3 is CASSEGQGYNEQYF. Written as DNA, the CDR3 is TGCGCCAGCAGCGAGGGACAGGGGTACAATGAGCAGTACTTC.

This clonotype was picked up a small number of times. The rearrangement links TRBV10-3 to TRBJ1-2; TRBD1 aligns across 7 bases. Germline CDR1 ENHRY, CDR2 SYGVKD. CDR3 length equals 12 residues. J was trimmed by 4 bases and V by 6 bases; bases with no gene match: 2. CDR3 in amino acids: CAISRDSYGYTF. The CDR3 nucleotides are TGTGCCATCAGCCGGGACAGCTATGGCTACACCTTC.

The chain has TRBV20-1 and TRBJ2-1, with D hard to call. The CDR3 sequence is 10 residues long. CDR1 is DFQATT and CDR2 is SNEGSKA in the germline V gene (reference sequence). V shed 3 bases and J shed 10 bases, with 7 bases lying between them. The CDR3 here is CSASPHEQFF. The DNA for the CDR3 is TGCAGTGCTAGTCCCCACGAGCAGTTCTTC.

With respect to this clonotype: This clone may be a read error of a much larger clone one base away. The V call is TRBV13, the J call TRBJ2-5; D ambiguous. This CDR3 has 12 residues. Germline CDR1 reads PRHDT; CDR2 reads FYEKMQ (reference sequence). CDR3 sequence: CAISLGLQTQYF. The DNA for the CDR3 is TGTGCCATCAGCTTAGGCCTTCAGACCCAGTACTTC.

DNA of the CDR3: TGTGCCGAAGACAGGGCAGACCCTGAAGCTTTCTTT. Protein product: CAEDRADPEAFF. This chain joins TRBV7-9 and TRBJ1-1, with TRBD1 identical over 7 bases. The CDR3 runs to 12 residues. Germline CDR1 and CDR2: SEHNR and FQNEAQ (reference sequence). V lost 11 bases and J lost 6; bases outside the gene matches: 9.

The genes are TRBV20-1 and TRBJ1-1; D uncertain. There are 13 residues in the CDR3. CDR1 is DFQATT and CDR2 is SNEGSKA in the germline V gene (reference sequence). Trimming cost V 0 bases and J 4 bases, with 9 bases left between them. The DNA of the CDR3 is TGCAGTGCTAGAGAAGGGCAGCTCACTGAAGCTTTCTTT. Translated, it gives CSAREGQLTEAFF.

This clonotype has just a few counts. The chain uses TRBV5-1 and TRBJ2-1; 7 nucleotides match TRBD2. Germline trimming cut 1 base from V and 4 bases from J; bases unmatched to any gene: 17. The CDR3 runs 19 residues. CDR1 is SGHRS and CDR2 is YFSETQ in the germline V gene. The CDR3 is CASSLPWLADPRDYNEQFF. The CDR3 DNA is TGCGCCAGCAGCTTGCCGTGGCTAGCGGACCCCCGGGATTACAATGAGCAGTTCTTC.

This clonotype occurred many times. The chain uses TRBV12-3 or TRBV12-4 and TRBJ2-1, with D tentatively TRBD1 (5 bases). CDR3 size: 12 residues. Trimming cost V 5 bases and J 7 bases, with 9 bases left between them. The CDR3 DNA reads as TGTGCCAGCAGTCCCCAGGGTAATGAGCAGTTCTTC. Protein: CASSPQGNEQFF.

Only a few counts were recorded for this clonotype. The chain has TRBV7-2 and TRBJ2-1; a weak D match, TRBD2 (6 bases). CDR1 is SGHTA and CDR2 is FQGNSA in the germline V gene. Trimming took off 1 base at V and 7 bases at J, with 11 bases between the two ends. This CDR3 has 14 residues. CDR3 amino acids: CASSLGREYNEQFF. For the CDR3, the DNA is TGTGCCAGCAGCTTAGGTCGGGAGTATAATGAGCAGTTCTTC.

This clonotype was observed many times. The CDR3 sequence: CASSQDLGQGAPQNYGYTF. The CDR3 DNA sequence: TGCGCCAGCAGCCAAGATCTTGGACAGGGGGCGCCGCAAAACTATGGCTACACCTTC. The chain has TRBV4-1 and TRBJ1-2; TRBD1 matches at 11 bases. This CDR3 comprises 19 residues. The germline CDR1 and CDR2 sequences are MGHRA and YSYEKL. Losses at the gene ends were 0 bases for V and 2 bases for J; bases not matched to a gene: 11.

Comments on this clonotype: With a much larger clone just one base away, this may be a read error. The rearrangement uses TRBV28 and TRBJ1-2; TRBD1 matches 7 bases. The CDR3 spans 15 residues. Germline V lookup: CDR1 MDHEN, CDR2 SYDVKM. Written as DNA, the CDR3 is TGTGCCAGCAGTCCGCCGACAGGGAATAACTATGGCTACATCTTC. This codes for CASSPPTGNNYGYIF.

The chain combines TRBV21-1 with TRBJ2-1; TRBD1 is the table's D call, not checked against the DNA. The J call is in doubt because the DNA end fits TRBJ2-7 better. TRBV21-1 is described as a pseudogene. CDR3 length: 13 residues. DNA for the CDR3: TGTGCCAGCAGCAGGCGACAGTTCTACGAGCAGTACTTC. Translated, it gives CASSRRQFYEQYF.

This clonotype was observed once. This may arise from a read error, as a much more abundant clone is one base away. The chain recombines TRBV16 with TRBJ1-2; D gene unclear. Germline V CDR1 and CDR2: KGHSY, FQNENV. The CDR3 runs to 13 residues. The CDR3 reads CASSQESDYGHTF. In DNA form, the CDR3 reads TGTGCCAGCAGCCAAGAGTCCGACTATGGCCACACCTTC.

As for this clonotype: Compared with germline, one end of the junction differs, possibly owing to a read error. This chain joins TRBV4-2 and TRBJ2-7; 11 nucleotides align to TRBD2. Germline CDR1 is LGHNA and CDR2 is YNFKEQ. CDR3 length equals 18 residues. The DNA of the CDR3 is TGTGCCAGCAGTCAAGGTCCCCTAGCGGGAGGACTCTCCTACGAGCAGTACTTC. Protein product: CASSQGPLAGGLSYEQYF.

The gene calls are TRBV24-1 and TRBJ1-2, with 8 bases fitting TRBD1. Looked up from germline, CDR1 is KGHDR and CDR2 is SFDVKD. V shed 4 bases and J 0 bases; nucleotides not matched to a gene: 12. The CDR3 sequence is 18 residues long. In nucleotides, the CDR3 is TGTGCCACCAGTGAGCCGGGACAGGCGATAGTTTCTAACTATGGCTACACCTTC. Protein: CATSEPGQAIVSNYGYTF.